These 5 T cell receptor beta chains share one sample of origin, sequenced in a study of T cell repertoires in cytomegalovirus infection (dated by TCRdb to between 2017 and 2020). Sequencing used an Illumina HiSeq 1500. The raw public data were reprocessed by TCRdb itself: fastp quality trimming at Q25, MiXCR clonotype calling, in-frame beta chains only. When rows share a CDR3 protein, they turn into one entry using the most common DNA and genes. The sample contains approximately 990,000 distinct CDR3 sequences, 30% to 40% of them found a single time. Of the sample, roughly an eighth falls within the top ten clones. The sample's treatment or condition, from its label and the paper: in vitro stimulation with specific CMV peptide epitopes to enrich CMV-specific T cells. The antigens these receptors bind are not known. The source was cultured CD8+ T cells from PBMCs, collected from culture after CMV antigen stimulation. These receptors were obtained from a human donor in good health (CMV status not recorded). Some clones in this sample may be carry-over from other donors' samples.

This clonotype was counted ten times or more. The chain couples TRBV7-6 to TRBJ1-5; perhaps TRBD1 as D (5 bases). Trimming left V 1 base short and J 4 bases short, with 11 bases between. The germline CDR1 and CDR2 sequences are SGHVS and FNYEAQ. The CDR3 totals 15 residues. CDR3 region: CASSLEAAGNQPQHF. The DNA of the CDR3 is TGTGCCAGCAGCTTAGAAGCGGCAGGGAATCAGCCCCAGCATTTT.

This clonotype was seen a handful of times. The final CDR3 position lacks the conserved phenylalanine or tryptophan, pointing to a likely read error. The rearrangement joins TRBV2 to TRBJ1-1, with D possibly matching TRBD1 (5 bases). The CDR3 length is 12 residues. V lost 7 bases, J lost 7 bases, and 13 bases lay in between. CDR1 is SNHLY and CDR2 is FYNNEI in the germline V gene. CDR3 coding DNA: TGTGCCAGCACGGGACTTAGAGTTGAAGCTTTCTCT. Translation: CASTGLRVEAFS.

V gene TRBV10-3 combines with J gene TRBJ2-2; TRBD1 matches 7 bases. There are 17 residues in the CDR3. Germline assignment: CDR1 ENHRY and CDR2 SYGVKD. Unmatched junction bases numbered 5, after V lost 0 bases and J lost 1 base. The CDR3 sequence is CAISESLGGENTGELFF. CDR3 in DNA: TGTGCCATCAGTGAGTCGTTAGGGGGCGAGAACACCGGGGAGCTGTTTTTT.

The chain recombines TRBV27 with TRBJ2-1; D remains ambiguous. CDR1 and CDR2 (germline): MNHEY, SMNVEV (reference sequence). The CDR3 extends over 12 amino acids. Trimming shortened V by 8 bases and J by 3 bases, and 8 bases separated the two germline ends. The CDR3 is CASHSIYNEQFF. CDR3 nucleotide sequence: TGTGCCAGCCATTCTATCTACAATGAGCAGTTCTTC.

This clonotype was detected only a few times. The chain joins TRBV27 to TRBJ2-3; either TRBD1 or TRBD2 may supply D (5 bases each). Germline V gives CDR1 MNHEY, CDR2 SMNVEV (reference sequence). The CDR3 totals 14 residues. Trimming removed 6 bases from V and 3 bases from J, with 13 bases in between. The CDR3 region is CASSEGRWTDTQYF. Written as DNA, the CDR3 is TGTGCCAGCAGCGAGGGACGTTGGACAGATACGCAGTATTTT.